These 29 T cell receptor beta chains were all obtained from the same sample, sequenced in a study of blood T cell repertoires in COVID-19. This table comes from immunoSEQ multiplex PCR, and its TCRdb copy is limited to in-frame clones, with some not included. The data contain roughly 250,000 clones, roughly nine tenths of them singletons. The sequencing input was PBMCs or T cells enriched from blood (not recorded which). The receptors were gathered from a woman aged 25 to 45 with acute COVID-19.

The chain links TRBV29-1 to TRBJ2-3; 8 bases are a match to TRBD2. Germline trimming cut 5 bases from V and 6 bases from J; bases unmatched to any gene: 13. CDR3 length equals 15 residues. Per germline, CDR1 SQVTM and CDR2 ANQGSEA. DNA of the CDR3: TGCAGCGTTCTCCCGGGGCGGGGGGTAGCGGATACGCAGTATTTT. Protein sequence: CSVLPGRGVADTQYF.

The J gene is TRBJ2-5, the V gene TRBV7-2; 10 nucleotides agree with TRBD2. Germline CDR1 SGHTA, CDR2 FQGNSA. The CDR3 has 15 residues. Unmatched junction bases numbered 8, after V lost 5 bases and J lost 5 bases. Written as DNA, the CDR3 is TGTGCCAGCAGCGCAAGCGGGGGGGCCCTCGAGACCCAGTACTTC. This sequence encodes CASSASGGALETQYF.

This sequence joins TRBV7-9 and TRBJ1-4; 9 bases agree with TRBD1. V was pared by 6 bases and J by 8 bases, with 7 bases of the junction left unmatched. The CDR3 extends over 14 amino acids. CDR1 is SEHNR, CDR2 FQNEAQ, per germline (reference sequence). The CDR3 DNA reads TGTGCCAGCAGGACAGGGGGACGGCGGGAAAAACTGTTTTTT. This sequence encodes CASRTGGRREKLFF. Supplemented by reference TRBV7-9 and TRBJ1-4, the full variable domain reads DTGVSQNPRHKITKRGQNVTFRCDPISEHNRLYWYRQTLGQGPEFLTYFQNEAQLEKSRLLSDRFSAERPKGSFSTLEIQRTEQGDSAMYLCASRTGGRREKLFFGSGTQLSVL.

The CDR3 DNA sequence: TGTGCCAGCAGCTTAACAGCAGGGAACATTCAGTACTTC. This encodes CASSLTAGNIQYF. This chain links TRBV7-3 with TRBJ2-4, with a tentative D call TRBD1 (5 bases). From germline, CDR1 is SGHTA and CDR2 FQGTGA. This CDR3 has 13 residues. The V and J ends lost 0 bases and 7 bases respectively, with 7 bases between them. Complete variable domain (other parts from reference TRBV7-3 and TRBJ2-4): GAGVSQTPSNKVTEKGKYVELRCDPISGHTALYWYRQSLGQGPEFLIYFQGTGAADDSGLPNDRFFAVRPEGSVSTLKIQRTERGDSAVYLCASSLTAGNIQYFGAGTRLSVL.

The gene calls are TRBV6-5 and TRBJ2-1; D might be TRBD1 (6 bases). V was cut by 4 bases and J by 2 bases, with 9 bases left in between. In germline, CDR1 is MNHEY, CDR2 SVGAGI. The CDR3 loop spans 14 amino acids. This CDR3 reads CASSSQGPYNEQFF. CDR3 sequence (DNA): TGTGCCAGCAGTTCACAGGGTCCCTACAATGAGCAGTTCTTC.

J is TRBJ2-4 and V is TRBV11-3; 14 bases align to TRBD2. The CDR3 spans 15 residues. Germline V lookup: CDR1 SGHNT, CDR2 YENEEA. V gave up 2 bases and J gave up 10 bases; unmatched junction bases: 4. The CDR3 loop reads CASSLNGLAGGIQYF. The DNA for the CDR3 is TGTGCCAGCAGCTTAAATGGACTAGCGGGGGGTATTCAGTACTTC.

The rearrangement uses TRBV30 and TRBJ2-1; 10 bases fit TRBD1. The V gene end was trimmed by 0 bases and the J gene end by 8 bases; junction bases not matched to a gene: 4. In germline, CDR1 is GTSNPN, CDR2 SVGIG (reference sequence). The length of the CDR3 is 14 residues. CDR3 coding DNA: TGTGCCTGGAGTGTAGGGACAGGGGATTATGAGCAGTTCTTC. Residues: CAWSVGTGDYEQFF.

This clone came up a few times. The rearrangement links TRBV27 to TRBJ2-2, with 12 bases aligning to TRBD2. Germline CDR1 is MNHEY and CDR2 is SMNVEV (reference sequence). The CDR3 spans 17 residues. Germline trimming cut 5 bases from V and 4 bases from J; bases unmatched to any gene: 8. The CDR3 loop reads CASSADGLAGFTGELFF. The CDR3, as DNA: TGTGCCAGCAGTGCAGATGGACTAGCGGGGTTCACCGGGGAGCTGTTTTTT.

This sequence joins TRBV7-9 and TRBJ1-1, with TRBD1 matching over 10 bases. J lost 5 bases, V lost 5 bases, and 8 bases had no gene match. This CDR3 spans 15 amino acids. Germline V CDR1 and CDR2: SEHNR, FQNEAQ (reference sequence). The DNA for the CDR3 is TGTGCCAGCAGCCCACGACAGGGGGCGCAAACTGAAGCTTTCTTT. Amino acid sequence: CASSPRQGAQTEAFF. The variable domain in full, with the rest retrieved from reference TRBV7-9 and TRBJ1-1, is DTGVSQNPRHKITKRGQNVTFRCDPISEHNRLYWYRQTLGQGPEFLTYFQNEAQLEKSRLLSDRFSAERPKGSFSTLEIQRTEQGDSAMYLCASSPRQGAQTEAFFGQGTRLTVV.

The gene calls are TRBV27 and TRBJ2-2; 13 bases are shared with TRBD2. The CDR3 length is 20 residues. CDR1 is MNHEY, CDR2 SMNVEV, per germline (reference sequence). With V trimmed by 5 bases and J by 0 bases, 12 bases remained unmatched. The CDR3 region is CASSPITGLAGDPNTGELFF. In DNA form, the CDR3 reads TGTGCCAGCAGTCCCATCACCGGACTAGCGGGGGATCCGAACACCGGGGAGCTGTTTTTT.

V gene TRBV28 combines with J gene TRBJ2-3; maybe TRBD2 (6 bases). Deletions cut 5 bases from V and 1 base from J, with 10 bases between. CDR3 size: 14 residues. Germline loops: CDR1 MDHEN, CDR2 SYDVKM. The CDR3 coding sequence is TGTGCCAGCAGTACCAAGCGGGGCACAGATACGCAGTATTTT. Translated: CASSTKRGTDTQYF. The complete variable domain, with remaining parts taken from reference TRBV28 and TRBJ2-3, reads DVKVTQSSRYLVKRTGEKVFLECVQDMDHENMFWYRQDPGLGLRLIYFSYDVKMKEKGDIPEGYSVSREKKERFSLILESASTNQTSMYLCASSTKRGTDTQYFGPGTRLTVL.

The chain has TRBV7-8 and TRBJ2-2; 9 bases map to TRBD1. V dropped 1 base and J dropped 5; count of bases not matched to a gene: 8. The CDR3 sequence is 17 residues long. The V gene's germline CDR1 is SGHVS and CDR2 FQNEAQ. The CDR3 here is CASSLGYRGRETGELFF. The DNA of the CDR3 is TGTGCCAGCAGCTTAGGATACAGGGGGCGCGAGACCGGGGAGCTGTTTTTT.

V gene TRBV21-1 combines with J gene TRBJ2-7; TRBD2, the table's D call, lacks a check against the DNA. TRBV21-1 is a listed pseudogene. This CDR3 is 16 amino acids long. CDR3 sequence (DNA): TGTGCCAGCAGCAAAAACAGGGAGGGATGGGCCTACGAGCAGTACTTC. Its translation is CASSKNREGWAYEQYF.

The genes are TRBV5-6 and TRBJ1-1, with D maybe TRBD1 (5 bases). This CDR3 region has 15 residues. V dropped 6 bases and J dropped 4 bases, with 19 bases sitting between them. Germline V gives CDR1 SGHDT, CDR2 YYEEEE. CDR3 in DNA: TGTGCCAGCACCATTGGGAGGGGCGGTCGCACTGAAGCTTTCTTT. It specifies CASTIGRGGRTEAFF.

This chain uses TRBV7-2 with TRBJ2-1, with 12 bases aligning to TRBD2. With V trimmed by 4 bases and J by 7 bases, 5 bases remained unmatched. This CDR3 contains 15 residues. Germline CDR1 reads SGHTA; CDR2 reads FQGNSA. The CDR3 spells CASSSGLAGYNEQFF. The DNA of the CDR3 is TGTGCCAGCAGCTCGGGACTAGCGGGTTATAATGAGCAGTTCTTC.

The chain joins TRBV12-3 or TRBV12-4 to TRBJ1-1; D is unclear. This CDR3 is built from 13 residues. V lost 1 base and J lost 4, with 7 bases in between. DNA of the CDR3: TGTGCCAGCAGTTTAGGGGCAGTCACTGAAGCTTTCTTT. It encodes CASSLGAVTEAFF.

This clone came up once. The V and J genes are TRBV19 and TRBJ2-1; 8 bases align to TRBD2. The CDR3 has 14 residues. V was clipped by 8 bases and J by 6 bases; unmatched bases: 9. Germline V gene lookup returns CDR1 LNHDA and CDR2 SQIVND (reference sequence). CDR3 bases: TGTGCCAGTTGCCTAGCGGGTTACCCCAATGAGCAGTTCTTC. It is translated as CASCLAGYPNEQFF.

This sequence joins TRBV5-1 and TRBJ2-4; a weak D match, TRBD2 (7 bases). CDR1 and CDR2 from the germline V gene are SGHRS and YFSETQ. The CDR3 runs to 14 residues. The germline V and J ends were trimmed by 0 bases and 13 bases, with 17 bases remaining between them. CDR3 DNA: TGCGCCAGCAGCTTGGCCGGGTCCAGGGGAGGGCAGTACTTC. This translates into CASSLAGSRGGQYF.

The V and J genes are TRBV19 and TRBJ2-2; a possible D gene is TRBD1 (6 bases). The CDR3 is 14 residues long. Germline assignment: CDR1 LNHDA and CDR2 SQIVND (reference sequence). Trimming took off 6 bases at V and 5 bases at J, with 13 bases between the two ends. CDR3: CASSSIQGTGELFF. The CDR3 region has the DNA TGTGCCAGTAGCAGTATACAGGGAACCGGGGAGCTGTTTTTT.

This chain links TRBV28 with TRBJ2-5, with 8 nucleotides matching TRBD1. Germline CDR1 reads MDHEN; CDR2 reads SYDVKM. The length of the CDR3 is 13 residues. J lost 2 bases, V lost 5 bases, and 1 base had no gene match. CDR3 DNA sequence: TGTGCCAGCAGTGGGGACAGGCAAGAGACCCAGTACTTC. Translation gives CASSGDRQETQYF.

V and J are TRBV7-9 and TRBJ2-5; a weak D match, TRBD1 (5 bases). The V end lost 5 bases, the J end lost 4 bases, and 20 bases lay between the germline ends. CDR1 and CDR2 from the germline V gene are SEHNR and FQNEAQ (reference sequence). CDR3 length equals 16 residues. The CDR3 loop reads CASSGSGLWGRETQYF. DNA of the CDR3: TGTGCCAGCAGCGGTTCAGGGTTGTGGGGAAGAGAGACCCAGTACTTC.

This clone has a single count. The V gene is TRBV11-3, the J gene TRBJ2-7; a weak D match, TRBD1 (5 bases). Trimming removed 5 bases from V and 0 bases from J, with 23 bases in between. Germline V lookup: CDR1 SGHNT, CDR2 YENEEA. This CDR3 is 18 amino acids long. The CDR3 DNA follows: TGTGCCAGCAGCCCCCTACCCTTGACAGAAACCGACTCCTACGAGCAGTACTTC. Translating gives CASSPLPLTETDSYEQYF.

This clone was seen just once. This chain links TRBV3-1 (or the pseudogene TRBV3-2) with TRBJ2-6, with TRBD2 identical over 9 bases. Germline loops: CDR1 LGHDT, CDR2 YNNKEL (reference sequence). V lost 7 bases to trimming and J lost 0 bases; unmatched junction nucleotides: 7. This CDR3 is 17 amino acids long. CDR3 loop: CASTVRAGGSGANVLTF. CDR3 nucleotide sequence: TGTGCCAGCACCGTAAGAGCGGGGGGCTCTGGGGCCAACGTCCTGACTTTC.

The chain recombines TRBV4-2 with TRBJ1-1; D ambiguous. Germline V gives CDR1 LGHNA, CDR2 YNFKEQ. CDR3 length: 17 residues. V was pared by 0 bases and J by 1 base, with 15 bases between. The CDR3 DNA sequence: TGTGCCAGCAGCCAAGAAGTCACCGGGGTCAGGAACACTGAAGCTTTCTTT. Amino acids: CASSQEVTGVRNTEAFF.

The genes are TRBV6-2 or TRBV6-3 and TRBJ2-7; 8 bases agree with TRBD2. The trim removed 3 bases at V and 5 bases at J, leaving 6 bases unmatched. This CDR3 has 14 amino acids. Germline CDR1 reads MNHEY; CDR2 reads SVGEGT. The CDR3 coding sequence is TGTGCCAGCAGTTATCCGGGACTAGTTAACGAGCAGTACTTC. Amino acids: CASSYPGLVNEQYF.

J is TRBJ1-2 and V is TRBV3-1 (or the pseudogene TRBV3-2); 8 nucleotides align to TRBD1. The germline V gene encodes CDR1 LGHDT and CDR2 YNNKEL (reference sequence). The CDR3 contains 13 residues. After removal of 4 bases from V and 4 bases from J, the junction contained 2 bases not matched to a gene. This CDR3 is CASSLGQGYGYTF. CDR3 DNA sequence: TGTGCCAGCAGCCTAGGACAGGGCTATGGCTACACCTTC.

This chain joins TRBV2 and TRBJ2-1, with TRBD2 identical over 9 bases. CDR1 and CDR2 (germline): SNHLY, FYNNEI. Trimming removed 4 bases from V and 7 bases from J; junction bases left unmatched: 5. The CDR3 runs to 14 residues. The CDR3 region is CASSGAGGWNEQFF. In DNA, the CDR3 is TGTGCCAGCAGTGGAGCGGGGGGTTGGAATGAGCAGTTCTTC.

The CDR3 region is CASPPGYTYGYTF. The DNA of the CDR3 is TGTGCCAGCCCCCCCGGGTACACCTATGGCTACACCTTC. The V gene is TRBV2, the J gene TRBJ1-2; D remains unclear. CDR1 and CDR2 (germline): SNHLY, FYNNEI. Trimming cost V 8 bases and J 4 bases, with 14 bases left between them. CDR3 length: 13 amino acids.

V is TRBV19 and J is TRBJ2-2, with D perhaps matching TRBD1 (6 bases). This CDR3 contains 16 residues. The germline V gene encodes CDR1 LNHDA and CDR2 SQIVND (reference sequence). V lost 2 bases and J lost 5, with 15 bases in between. CDR3 in DNA: TGTGCCAGTAGTATAATGTCAGGGGCTGGTACCGGGGAGCTGTTTTTT. Translation gives CASSIMSGAGTGELFF.